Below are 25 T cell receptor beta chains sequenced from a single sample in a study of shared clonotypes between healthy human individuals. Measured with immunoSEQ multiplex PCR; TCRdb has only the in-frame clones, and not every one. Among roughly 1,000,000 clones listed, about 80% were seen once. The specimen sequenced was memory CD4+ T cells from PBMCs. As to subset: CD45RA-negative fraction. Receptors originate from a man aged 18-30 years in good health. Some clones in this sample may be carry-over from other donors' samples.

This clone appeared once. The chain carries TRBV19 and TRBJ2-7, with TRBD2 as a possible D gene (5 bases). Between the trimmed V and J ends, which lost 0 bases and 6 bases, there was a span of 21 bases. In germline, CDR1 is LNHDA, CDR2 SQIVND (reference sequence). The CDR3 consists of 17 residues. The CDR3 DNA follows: TGTGCCAGTAGTATAGAGGCGGGCGGACCTCCCCCCTCCGAGCAGTACTTC. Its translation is CASSIEAGGPPPSEQYF.

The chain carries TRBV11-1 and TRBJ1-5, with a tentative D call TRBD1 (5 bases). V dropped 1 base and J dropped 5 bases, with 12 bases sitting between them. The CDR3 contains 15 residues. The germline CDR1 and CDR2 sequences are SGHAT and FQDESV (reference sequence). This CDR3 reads CASSLGTGRDQPQHF. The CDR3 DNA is TGTGCCAGCAGCTTAGGGACGGGACGCGATCAGCCCCAGCATTTT.

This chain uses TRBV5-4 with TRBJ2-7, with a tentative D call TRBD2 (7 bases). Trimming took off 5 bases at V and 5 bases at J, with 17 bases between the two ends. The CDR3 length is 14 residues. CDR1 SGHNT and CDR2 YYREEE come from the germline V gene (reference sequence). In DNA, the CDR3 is TGTGCCAGCAGTCCTCAGGGGAGGGCCCACGAGCAGTACTTC. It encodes CASSPQGRAHEQYF. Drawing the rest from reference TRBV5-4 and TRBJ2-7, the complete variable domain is ETGVTQSPTHLIKTRGQQVTLRCSSQSGHNTVSWYQQALGQGPQFIFQYYREEENGRGNFPPRFSGLQFPNYSSELNVNALELDDSALYLCASSPQGRAHEQYFGPGTRLTVT.

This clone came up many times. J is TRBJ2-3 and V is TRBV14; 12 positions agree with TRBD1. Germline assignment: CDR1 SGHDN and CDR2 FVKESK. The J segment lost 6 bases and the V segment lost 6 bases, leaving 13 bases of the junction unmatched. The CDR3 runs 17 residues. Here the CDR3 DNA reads TGTGCCAGCAGTCTTAATTCCGGGACAGGGGGCCGGGATACGCAGTATTTT. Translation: CASSLNSGTGGRDTQYF.

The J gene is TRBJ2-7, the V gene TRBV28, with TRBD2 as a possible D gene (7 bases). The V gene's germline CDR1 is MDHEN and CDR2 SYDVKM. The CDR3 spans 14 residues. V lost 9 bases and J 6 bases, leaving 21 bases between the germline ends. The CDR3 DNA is TGTGCCAGTTGGCGGGCGGGGGCCGCCTCCGAGCAGTACTTC. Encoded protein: CASWRAGAASEQYF.

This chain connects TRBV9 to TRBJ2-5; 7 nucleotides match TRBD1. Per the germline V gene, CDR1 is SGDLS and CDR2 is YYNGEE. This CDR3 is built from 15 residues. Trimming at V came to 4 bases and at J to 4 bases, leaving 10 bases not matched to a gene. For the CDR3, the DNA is TGTGCCAGCAGCCCACGCCGGACAGGTGGAGAGACCCAGTACTTC. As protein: CASSPRRTGGETQYF.

The CDR3 sequence: CATQGANQPQHF. Here the CDR3 DNA reads TGTGCCACACAGGGGGCAAATCAGCCCCAGCATTTT. The chain joins TRBV15 to TRBJ1-5; TRBD1 aligns across 9 bases. J was trimmed by 4 bases and V by 9 bases; bases with no gene match: 1. The CDR3 contains 12 residues. CDR1 LNHNV and CDR2 YYDKDF come from the germline V gene (reference sequence). Filled out from reference TRBV15 and TRBJ1-5, the complete variable domain reads DAMVIQNPRYQVTQFGKPVTLSCSQTLNHNVMYWYQQKSSQAPKLLFHYYDKDFNNEADTPDNFQSRRPNTSFCFLDIRSPGLGDTAMYLCATQGANQPQHFGDGTRLSIL.

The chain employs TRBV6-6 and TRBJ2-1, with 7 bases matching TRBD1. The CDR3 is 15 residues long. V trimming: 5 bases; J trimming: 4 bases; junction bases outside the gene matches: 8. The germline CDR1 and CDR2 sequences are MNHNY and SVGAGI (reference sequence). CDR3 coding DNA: TGTGCCAGCAGTCGCCGACAGGGTGGTTACAATGAGCAGTTCTTC. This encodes CASSRRQGGYNEQFF.

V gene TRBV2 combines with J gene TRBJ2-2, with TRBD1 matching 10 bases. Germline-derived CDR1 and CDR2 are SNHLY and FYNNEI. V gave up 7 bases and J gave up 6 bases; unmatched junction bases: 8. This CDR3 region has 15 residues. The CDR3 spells CASNRDRGGSGELFF. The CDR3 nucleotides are TGTGCCAGCAATAGGGACAGGGGAGGATCCGGGGAGCTGTTTTTT.

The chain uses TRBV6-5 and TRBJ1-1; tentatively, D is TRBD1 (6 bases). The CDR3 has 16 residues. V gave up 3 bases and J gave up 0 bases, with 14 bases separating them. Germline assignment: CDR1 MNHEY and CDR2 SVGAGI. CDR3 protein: CASSYGGGLLNTEAFF. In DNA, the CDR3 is TGTGCCAGCAGTTATGGGGGGGGGCTCCTGAACACTGAAGCTTTCTTT.

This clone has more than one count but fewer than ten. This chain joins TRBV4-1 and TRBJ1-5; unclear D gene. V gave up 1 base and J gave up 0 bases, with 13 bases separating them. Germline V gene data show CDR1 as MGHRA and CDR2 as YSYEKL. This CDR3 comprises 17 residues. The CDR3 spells CASSQGLAEHSNQPQHF. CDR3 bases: TGCGCCAGCAGCCAAGGTCTGGCAGAACATAGCAATCAGCCCCAGCATTTT.

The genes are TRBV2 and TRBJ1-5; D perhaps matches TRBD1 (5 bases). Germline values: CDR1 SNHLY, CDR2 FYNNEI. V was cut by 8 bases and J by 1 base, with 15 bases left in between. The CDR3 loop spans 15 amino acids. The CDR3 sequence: CASHGVRTSNQPQHF. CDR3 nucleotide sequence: TGTGCCAGCCACGGTGTGAGGACAAGCAATCAGCCCCAGCATTTT.

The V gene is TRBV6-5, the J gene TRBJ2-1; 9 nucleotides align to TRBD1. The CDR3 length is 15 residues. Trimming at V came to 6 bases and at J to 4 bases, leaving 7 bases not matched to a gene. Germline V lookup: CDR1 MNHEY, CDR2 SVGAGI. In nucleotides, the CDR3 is TGTGCCAGCAGCCCCCCTGGACAGGGGTACAATGAGCAGTTCTTC. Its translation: CASSPPGQGYNEQFF.

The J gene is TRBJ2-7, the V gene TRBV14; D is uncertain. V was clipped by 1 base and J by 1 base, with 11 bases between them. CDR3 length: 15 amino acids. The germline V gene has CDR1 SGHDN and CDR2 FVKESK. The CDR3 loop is CASSQGSHLSYEQYF. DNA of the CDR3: TGTGCCAGCAGCCAAGGTTCCCACCTGTCCTACGAGCAGTACTTC.

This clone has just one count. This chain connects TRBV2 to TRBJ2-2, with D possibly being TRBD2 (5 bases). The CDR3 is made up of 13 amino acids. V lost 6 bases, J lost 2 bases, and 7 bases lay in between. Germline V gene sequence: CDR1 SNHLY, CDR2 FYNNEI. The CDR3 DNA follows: TGTGCCAGCAGCCGGGATAACACCGGGGAGCTGTTTTTT. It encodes CASSRDNTGELFF.

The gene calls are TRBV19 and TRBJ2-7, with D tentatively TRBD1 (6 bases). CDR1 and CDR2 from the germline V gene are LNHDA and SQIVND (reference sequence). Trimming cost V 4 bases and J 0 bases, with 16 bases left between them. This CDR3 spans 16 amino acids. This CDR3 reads CASSTAGTPSSYEQYF. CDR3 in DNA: TGTGCCAGTAGTACCGCCGGGACACCAAGCTCCTACGAGCAGTACTTC.

The CDR3 bases are TGTGCCAGCAGCCGAGGCAGGGAAACTGAGCAGTTCTTC. Translation: CASSRGRETEQFF. V gene TRBV4-2 combines with J gene TRBJ2-1, with D possibly TRBD1 on 5 matching bases. The germline CDR1 and CDR2 sequences are LGHNA and YNFKEQ. V was clipped by 4 bases and J by 9 bases, with 13 bases between them. The CDR3 is 13 residues long.

DNA for the CDR3: TGTGCCAGCAGTCCCCCCGGGGGGGCTTCTGGAAACACCATATATTTT. Translation: CASSPPGGASGNTIYF. J is TRBJ1-3 and V is TRBV28; weak D call: TRBD1 (6 bases). V lost 5 bases to trimming and J lost 1 base, with 15 bases between them. The germline V gene has CDR1 MDHEN and CDR2 SYDVKM. The CDR3 sequence is 16 residues long.

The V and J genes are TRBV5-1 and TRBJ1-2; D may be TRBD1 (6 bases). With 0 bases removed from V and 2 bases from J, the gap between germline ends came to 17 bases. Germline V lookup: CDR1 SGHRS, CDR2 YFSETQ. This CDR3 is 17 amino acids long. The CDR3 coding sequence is TGCGCCAGCAGCTTGGCCTTAGGGGGACCGCACAACTATGGCTACACCTTC. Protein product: CASSLALGGPHNYGYTF.

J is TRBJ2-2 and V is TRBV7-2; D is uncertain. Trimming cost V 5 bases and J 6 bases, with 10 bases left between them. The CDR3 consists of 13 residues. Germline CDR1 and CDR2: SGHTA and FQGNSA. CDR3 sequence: CASSPRRPGELFF. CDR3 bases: TGTGCCAGCAGCCCCCGTCGACCCGGGGAGCTGTTTTTT.

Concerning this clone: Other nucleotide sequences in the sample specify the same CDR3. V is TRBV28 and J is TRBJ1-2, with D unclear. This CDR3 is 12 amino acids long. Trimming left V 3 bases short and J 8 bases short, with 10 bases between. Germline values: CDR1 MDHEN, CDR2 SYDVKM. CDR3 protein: CASSLRAGGYTF. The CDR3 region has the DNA TGTGCCAGCAGTTTGAGGGCGGGAGGCTACACCTTC.

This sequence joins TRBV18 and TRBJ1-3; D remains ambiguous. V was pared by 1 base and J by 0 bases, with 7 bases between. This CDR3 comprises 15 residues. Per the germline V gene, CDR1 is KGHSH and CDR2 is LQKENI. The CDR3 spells CASSPLPDSGNTIYF. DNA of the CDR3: TGTGCCAGCTCACCACTACCGGACTCTGGAAACACCATATATTTT. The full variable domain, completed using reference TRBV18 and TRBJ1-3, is NAGVMQNPRHLVRRRGQEARLRCSPMKGHSHVYWYRQLPEEGLKFMVYLQKENIIDESGMPKERFSAEFPKEGPSILRIQQVVRGDSAAYFCASSPLPDSGNTIYFGEGSWLTVV.

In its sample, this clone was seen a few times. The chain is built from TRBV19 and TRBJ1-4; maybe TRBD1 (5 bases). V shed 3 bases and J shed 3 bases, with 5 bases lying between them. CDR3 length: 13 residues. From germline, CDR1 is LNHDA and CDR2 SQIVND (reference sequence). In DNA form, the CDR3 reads TGTGCCAGTAGTATGGGGGCTAATGAAAAACTGTTTTTT. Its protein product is CASSMGANEKLFF.

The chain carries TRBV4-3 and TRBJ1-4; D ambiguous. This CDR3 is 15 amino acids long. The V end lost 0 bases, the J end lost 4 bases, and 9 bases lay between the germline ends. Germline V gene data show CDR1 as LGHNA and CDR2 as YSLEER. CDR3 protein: CASSQDLGDNEKLFF. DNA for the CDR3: TGCGCCAGCAGCCAAGATTTGGGTGATAATGAAAAACTGTTTTTT.

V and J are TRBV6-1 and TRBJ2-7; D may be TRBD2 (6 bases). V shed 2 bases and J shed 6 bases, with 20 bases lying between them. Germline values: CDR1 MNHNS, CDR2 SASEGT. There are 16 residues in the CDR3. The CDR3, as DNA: TGTGCCAGCAGTGAACCTCTGACTAGGTTCATCCCCGAGCAGTACTTC. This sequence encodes CASSEPLTRFIPEQYF.